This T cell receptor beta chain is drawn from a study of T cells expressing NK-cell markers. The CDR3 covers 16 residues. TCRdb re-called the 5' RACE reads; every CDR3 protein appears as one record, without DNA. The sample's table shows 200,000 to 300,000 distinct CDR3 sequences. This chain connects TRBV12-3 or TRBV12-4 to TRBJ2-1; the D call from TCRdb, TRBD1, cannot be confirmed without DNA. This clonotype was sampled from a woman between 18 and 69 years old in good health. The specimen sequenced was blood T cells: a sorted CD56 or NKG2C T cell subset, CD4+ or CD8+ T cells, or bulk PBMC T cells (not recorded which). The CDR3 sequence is CASSLQGSSSYNEQFF.